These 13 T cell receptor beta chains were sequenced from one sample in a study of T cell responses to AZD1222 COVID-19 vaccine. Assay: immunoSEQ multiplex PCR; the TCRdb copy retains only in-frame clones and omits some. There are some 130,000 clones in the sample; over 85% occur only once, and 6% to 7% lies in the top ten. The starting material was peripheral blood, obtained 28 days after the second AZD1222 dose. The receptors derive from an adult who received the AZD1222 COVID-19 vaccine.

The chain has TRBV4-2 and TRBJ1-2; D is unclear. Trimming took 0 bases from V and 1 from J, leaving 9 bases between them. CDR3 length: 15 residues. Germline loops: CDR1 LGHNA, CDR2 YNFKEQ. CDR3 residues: CASSQDRTYNYGYTF. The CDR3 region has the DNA TGTGCCAGCAGCCAAGATAGGACGTATAACTATGGCTACACCTTC.

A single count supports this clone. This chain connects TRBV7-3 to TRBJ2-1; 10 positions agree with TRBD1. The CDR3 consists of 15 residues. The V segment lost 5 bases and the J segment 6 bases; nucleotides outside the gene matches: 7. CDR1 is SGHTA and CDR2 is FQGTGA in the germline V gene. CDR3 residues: CASSLTGGAPNEQFF. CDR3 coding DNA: TGTGCCAGCAGCCTGACAGGGGGCGCTCCCAATGAGCAGTTCTTC.

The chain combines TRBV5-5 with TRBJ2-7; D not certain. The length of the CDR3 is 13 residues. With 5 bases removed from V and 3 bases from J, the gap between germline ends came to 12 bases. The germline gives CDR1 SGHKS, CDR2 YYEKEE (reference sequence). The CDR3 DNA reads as TGTGCCAGCAGGGGTGACAACTACTACGAGCAGTACTTC. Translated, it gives CASRGDNYYEQYF.

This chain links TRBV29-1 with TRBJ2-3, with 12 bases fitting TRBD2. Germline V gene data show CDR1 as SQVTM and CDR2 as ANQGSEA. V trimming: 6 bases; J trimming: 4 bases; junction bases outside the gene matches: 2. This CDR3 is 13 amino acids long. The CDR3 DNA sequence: TGCAGCGTCCCTAGCGGGGGGGCAGATACGCAGTATTTT. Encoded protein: CSVPSGGADTQYF.

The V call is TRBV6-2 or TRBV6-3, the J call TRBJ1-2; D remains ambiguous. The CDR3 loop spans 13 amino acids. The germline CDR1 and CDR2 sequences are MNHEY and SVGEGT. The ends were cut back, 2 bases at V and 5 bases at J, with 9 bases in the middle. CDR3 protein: CASSYGSGYGYTF. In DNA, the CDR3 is TGTGCCAGCAGTTACGGGAGCGGATATGGCTACACCTTC.

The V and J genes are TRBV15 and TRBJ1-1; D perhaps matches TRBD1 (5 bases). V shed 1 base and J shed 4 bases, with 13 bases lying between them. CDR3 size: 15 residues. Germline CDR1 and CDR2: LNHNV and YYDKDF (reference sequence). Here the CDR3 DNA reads TGTGCCACCAGCAGAGTCGGTCGGGGCGGCACTGAAGCTTTCTTT. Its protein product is CATSRVGRGGTEAFF. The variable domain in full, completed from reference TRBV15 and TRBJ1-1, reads DAMVIQNPRYQVTQFGKPVTLSCSQTLNHNVMYWYQQKSSQAPKLLFHYYDKDFNNEADTPDNFQSRRPNTSFCFLDIRSPGLGDTAMYLCATSRVGRGGTEAFFGQGTRLTVV.

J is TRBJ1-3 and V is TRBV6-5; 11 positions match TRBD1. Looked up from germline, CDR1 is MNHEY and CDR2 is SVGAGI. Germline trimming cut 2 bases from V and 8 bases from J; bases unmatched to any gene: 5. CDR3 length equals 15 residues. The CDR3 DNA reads TGTGCCAGCAGTTACACGGGACAGGGGGGAGACACCATATATTTT. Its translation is CASSYTGQGGDTIYF.

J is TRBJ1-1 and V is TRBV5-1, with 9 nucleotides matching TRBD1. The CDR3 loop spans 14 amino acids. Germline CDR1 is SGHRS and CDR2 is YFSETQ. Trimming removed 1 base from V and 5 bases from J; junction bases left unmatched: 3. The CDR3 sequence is CASSLRTGETEAFF. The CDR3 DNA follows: TGCGCCAGCAGCTTGCGGACAGGGGAGACTGAAGCTTTCTTT.

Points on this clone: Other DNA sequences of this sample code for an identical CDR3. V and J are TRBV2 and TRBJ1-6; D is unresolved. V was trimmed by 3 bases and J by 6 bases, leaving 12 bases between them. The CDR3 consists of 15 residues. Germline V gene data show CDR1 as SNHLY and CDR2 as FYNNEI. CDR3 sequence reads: CASSEIGLSNSPLHF. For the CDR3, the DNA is TGTGCCAGCAGTGAGATAGGACTGAGTAATTCACCCCTCCACTTT.

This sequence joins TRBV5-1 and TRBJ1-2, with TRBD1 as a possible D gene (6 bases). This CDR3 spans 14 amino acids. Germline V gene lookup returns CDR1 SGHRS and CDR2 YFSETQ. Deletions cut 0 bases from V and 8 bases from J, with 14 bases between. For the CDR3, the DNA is TGCGCCAGCAGCTTGGTCTCGCCTCAGGGGGGCTACACCTTC. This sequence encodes CASSLVSPQGGYTF.

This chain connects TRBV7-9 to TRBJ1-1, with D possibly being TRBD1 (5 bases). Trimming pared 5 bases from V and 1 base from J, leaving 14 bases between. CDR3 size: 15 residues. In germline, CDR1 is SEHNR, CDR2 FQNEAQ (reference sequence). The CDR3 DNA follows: TGTGCCAGCAGCCTCGGGGCGGATAGGAACACTGAAGCTTTCTTT. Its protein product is CASSLGADRNTEAFF.

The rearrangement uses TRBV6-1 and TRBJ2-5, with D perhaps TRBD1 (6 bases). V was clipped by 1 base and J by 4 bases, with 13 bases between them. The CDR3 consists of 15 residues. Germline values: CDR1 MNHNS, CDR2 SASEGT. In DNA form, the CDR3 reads TGTGCCAGCAGTGAAGAAACAGGGCGGAGAGAGACCCAGTACTTC. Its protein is CASSEETGRRETQYF.

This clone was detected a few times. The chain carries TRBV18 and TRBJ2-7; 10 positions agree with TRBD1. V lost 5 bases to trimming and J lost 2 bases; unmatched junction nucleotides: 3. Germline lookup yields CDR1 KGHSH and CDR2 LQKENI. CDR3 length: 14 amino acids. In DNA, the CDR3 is TGTGCCAGCTCATGGGGACAGGGGACCTACGAGCAGTACTTC. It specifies CASSWGQGTYEQYF.